This record covers a single T cell receptor (beta chain). A read error may explain this, as a much larger clone is one base away. The same CDR3 can be traced to other DNA sequences in this sample. The sample belongs to a study of shared clonotypes between healthy human individuals. CDR1 and CDR2 from the germline V gene are SGHTA and FQGNSA. The CDR3 sequence is 13 residues long. V dropped 5 bases and J dropped 1 base, with 8 bases sitting between them. TCRdb's table, derived via immunoSEQ multiplex PCR, lists solely in-frame clones and lacks some. The data contain about 490,000 clones, more than 75% of them singletons.

Sequencing was carried out using PBMCs. The source is a woman in her 40s in good health. Some clones in this sample may be carry-over from other donors' samples. The genes are TRBV7-2 and TRBJ1-1; D possibly corresponds to TRBD1 (5 bases). CDR3 bases: TGTGCCAGCAGCCCAGGACAGAACACTGAAGCTTTCTTT. It specifies CASSPGQNTEAFF.